This T cell receptor beta chain was found in a study of cytomegalovirus exposure and HLA in healthy donors. Study-level points and caveats: Available immune exposure information covered CMV serostatus only. An analysis done earlier found most TCR beta V segments productive about 87% or about 30% of the time.

The length of the CDR3 is 16 residues. Germline V gene lookup returns CDR1 MNHEY and CDR2 SVGAGI. V was trimmed by 0 bases and J by 2 bases, leaving 11 bases between them. The PCR contained 60 Vbeta and 13 Jbeta primers. Data came from immunoSEQ multiplex PCR; TCRdb stores just in-frame clones and leaves some out. This table holds about 150,000 clones, over 75% found once. Remarks on this clone: The antigen is unknown.

This chain uses TRBV6-5 with TRBJ1-3; D perhaps matches TRBD1 (5 bases). The origin of this receptor is a man between 40 and 49 years old in good health and CMV-seronegative. Sequencing used PBMCs. CDR3 in amino acids: CASSYSLGGAGNTIYF. The CDR3 DNA reads TGTGCCAGCAGTTACTCTCTTGGGGGGGCTGGAAACACCATATATTTT.